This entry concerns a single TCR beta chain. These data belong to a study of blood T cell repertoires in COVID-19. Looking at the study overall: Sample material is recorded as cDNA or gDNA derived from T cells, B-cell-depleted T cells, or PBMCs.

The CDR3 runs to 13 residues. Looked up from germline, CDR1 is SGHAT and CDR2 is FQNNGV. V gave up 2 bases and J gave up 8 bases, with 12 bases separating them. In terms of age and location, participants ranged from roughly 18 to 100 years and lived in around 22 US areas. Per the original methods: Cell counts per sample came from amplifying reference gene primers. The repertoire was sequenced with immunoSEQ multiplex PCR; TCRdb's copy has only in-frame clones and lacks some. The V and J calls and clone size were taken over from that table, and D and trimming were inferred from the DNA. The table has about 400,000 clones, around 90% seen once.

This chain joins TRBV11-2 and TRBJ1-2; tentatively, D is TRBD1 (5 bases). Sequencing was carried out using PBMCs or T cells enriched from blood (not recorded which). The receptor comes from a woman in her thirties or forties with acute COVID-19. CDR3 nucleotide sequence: TGTGCCAGCAGCTTAATCAGGGTCCGAGGCTACACCTTC. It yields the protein CASSLIRVRGYTF.